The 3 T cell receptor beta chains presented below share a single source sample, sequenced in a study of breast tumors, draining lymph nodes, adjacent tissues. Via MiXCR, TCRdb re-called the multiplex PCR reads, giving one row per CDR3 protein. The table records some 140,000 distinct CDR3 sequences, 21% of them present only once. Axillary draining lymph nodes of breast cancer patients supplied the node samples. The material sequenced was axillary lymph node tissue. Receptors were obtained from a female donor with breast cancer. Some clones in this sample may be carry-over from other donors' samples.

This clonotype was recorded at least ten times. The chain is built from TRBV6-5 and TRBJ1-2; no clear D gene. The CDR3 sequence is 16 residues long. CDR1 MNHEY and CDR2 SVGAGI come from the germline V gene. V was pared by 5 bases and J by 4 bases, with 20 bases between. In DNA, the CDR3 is TGTGCCAGCAGTCCCCGAGGCACAGACGGTTCCTATGGCTACACCTTC. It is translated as CASSPRGTDGSYGYTF.

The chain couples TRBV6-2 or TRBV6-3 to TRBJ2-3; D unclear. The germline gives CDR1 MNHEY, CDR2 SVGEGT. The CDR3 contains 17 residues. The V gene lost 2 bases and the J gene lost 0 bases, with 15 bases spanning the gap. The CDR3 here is CASSYTGYLLSTDTQYF. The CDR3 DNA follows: TGTGCCAGCAGTTACACGGGCTACCTACTTAGCACAGATACGCAGTATTTT.

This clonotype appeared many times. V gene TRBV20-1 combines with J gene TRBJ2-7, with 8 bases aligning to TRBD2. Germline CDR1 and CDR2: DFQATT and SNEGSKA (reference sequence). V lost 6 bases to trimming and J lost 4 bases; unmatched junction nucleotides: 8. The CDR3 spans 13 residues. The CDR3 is CSAEKRGMYEQYF. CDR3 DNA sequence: TGCAGTGCCGAAAAGCGGGGGATGTACGAGCAGTACTTC.